The 32 T cell receptor beta chains presented below share a single source sample, sequenced in a study of post-analysis software for immune sequencing data. Points from the study as a whole: The study found TRBV5-6, TRBV5-1 and TRBV20-1 among five TRBV segments more frequent in patients than controls.

No cognate antigen is known for these TCRs. TCR beta cDNA libraries included unique molecular identifiers. MiXCR, run by TCRdb on the PCR reads, gives a single entry per CDR3 protein. The profile shows hundreds of thousands of distinct CDR3 sequences, approximately 50% of them singletons. The sample consisted of blood. These receptors came from a girl aged 5-17 years with multiple sclerosis.

This clonotype appeared a few times. J is TRBJ1-4 and V is TRBV20-1, with D perhaps TRBD1 (5 bases). The V gene lost 6 bases and the J gene lost 14 bases, with 22 bases spanning the gap. Germline assignment: CDR1 DFQATT and CDR2 SNEGSKA (reference sequence). The CDR3 consists of 13 residues. The CDR3 DNA is TGCAGTGCCCACAGGACGGACGATAAAGGGCTGTTTTTT. As protein: CSAHRTDDKGLFF.

In this sample, this clonotype turned up a few times. V gene TRBV9 combines with J gene TRBJ2-7; D ambiguous. V lost 4 bases to trimming and J lost 2 bases, with 10 bases between them. The CDR3 has 13 residues. Germline V gene sequence: CDR1 SGDLS, CDR2 YYNGEE. The CDR3 DNA is TGTGCCAGCAGCCCCTCGAGTCCCTACGAGCAGTACTTC. Protein product: CASSPSSPYEQYF. Drawing the rest from reference TRBV9 and TRBJ2-7, the complete variable domain is DSGVTQTPKHLITATGQRVTLRCSPRSGDLSVYWYQQSLDQGLQFLIQYYNGEERAKGNILERFSAQQFPDLHSELNLSSLELGDSALYFCASSPSSPYEQYFGPGTRLTVT.

A few counts support this clonotype. The chain joins TRBV5-1 to TRBJ2-1, with TRBD1 matching 8 bases. Germline V lookup: CDR1 SGHRS, CDR2 YFSETQ. The CDR3 runs 16 residues. V lost 3 bases to trimming and J lost 0 bases; unmatched junction nucleotides: 5. In nucleotides, the CDR3 is TGCGCCAGCAGCTCAGGGGGCAGCTTCTCCTACAATGAGCAGTTCTTC. This encodes CASSSGGSFSYNEQFF.

The genes are TRBV6-6 and TRBJ2-3; the match to TRBD2 covers 13 bases. V shed 6 bases, J shed 11 bases, and the junction held 5 bases outside the gene matches. The germline CDR1 and CDR2 sequences are MNHNY and SVGAGI (reference sequence). CDR3 length: 13 residues. As DNA, the CDR3 is TGTGCCAGCAGCCGGACTAGCGGGGGAAGGCAGTATTTT. It is translated as CASSRTSGGRQYF.

In regard to this clonotype: Germline is not matched at one junction end, which may reflect a read error. The V gene is TRBV6-5, the J gene TRBJ1-4, with D uncertain. The CDR3 has 18 amino acids. Germline CDR1 and CDR2: MNHEY and SVGAGI. The CDR3 DNA is TGTGCCAGCAGTTCCGCCGGGAGGGCTACTGCAACTAATGAAAAGCTGTTTTTT. Its protein product is CASSSAGRATATNEKLFF.

The chain joins TRBV5-1 to TRBJ2-5; 7 bases fit TRBD2. V shed 0 bases, J shed 11 bases, and the junction held 13 bases outside the gene matches. The CDR3 sequence is 15 residues long. Germline loops: CDR1 SGHRS, CDR2 YFSETQ. The CDR3 nucleotides are TGCGCCAGCAGCTTGGACCTAGCGGCTCTGTATGAGCAGTACTTC. Amino acids: CASSLDLAALYEQYF.

The rearrangement joins TRBV20-1 to TRBJ2-1, with D uncertain. This CDR3 region has 10 residues. Germline CDR1 is DFQATT and CDR2 is SNEGSKA (reference sequence). The ends were cut back, 3 bases at V and 7 bases at J, with 4 bases in the middle. CDR3 coding DNA: TGCAGTGCTAGTCTTAATGAGCAGTTCTTC. Its protein is CSASLNEQFF.

This chain uses TRBV6-6 with TRBJ2-1; no clear D gene. This CDR3 is built from 15 residues. V lost 0 bases, J lost 1 base, and 7 bases lay in between. The germline V gene has CDR1 MNHNY and CDR2 SVGAGI (reference sequence). CDR3 residues: CASSYSVGSYNEQFF. The CDR3, as DNA: TGTGCCAGCAGTTACTCGGTAGGGTCCTACAATGAGCAGTTCTTC.

This clonotype was counted between two and nine times. The chain couples TRBV11-2 to TRBJ1-1; 7 bases agree with TRBD1. J gave up 3 bases and V 2 bases, and 15 bases lay outside the gene matches. In germline, CDR1 is SGHAT, CDR2 FQNNGV. CDR3 length: 18 amino acids. Here the CDR3 reads CASSLLVRQGPMDTEAFF. CDR3 sequence (DNA): TGTGCCAGCAGCTTATTGGTTAGACAGGGACCTATGGACACTGAAGCTTTCTTT.

This clonotype appeared a few times. The chain recombines TRBV20-1 with TRBJ1-5; a possible D gene is TRBD1 (6 bases). Germline V lookup: CDR1 DFQATT, CDR2 SNEGSKA (reference sequence). This CDR3 region has 14 residues. With 4 bases removed from V and 4 bases from J, the gap between germline ends came to 14 bases. CDR3 sequence reads: CSAILGTGNQPQHF. The CDR3 bases are TGCAGTGCTATATTGGGCACAGGGAATCAGCCCCAGCATTTT.

The J gene is TRBJ2-1, the V gene TRBV12-3 or TRBV12-4; 10 positions agree with TRBD2. The ends lost 5 bases at V and 0 bases at J; junction bases unmatched: 7. This CDR3 is 17 amino acids long. The CDR3 region is CASSLSAGGPSYNEQFF. The CDR3 DNA follows: TGTGCCAGCAGTCTGTCAGCGGGAGGGCCCTCCTACAATGAGCAGTTCTTC.

The genes are TRBV21-1 and TRBJ2-6. TRBV21-1 is labeled a pseudogene. The CDR3 runs 15 residues. CDR3 in DNA: TGTGCCAGCAGCAACCGGCGCTCTGGGGCCAACGTCCGGACTTTC. Residues: CASSNRRSGANVRTF.

CDR3 sequence reads: CASSLAVRADSETQYF. The CDR3, as DNA: TGTGCCAGCAGTTTAGCTGTCAGGGCTGACTCCGAGACCCAGTACTTC. The chain employs TRBV12-3 or TRBV12-4 and TRBJ2-7; D may be TRBD1 (5 bases). The J call may be mistaken, given a closer DNA end match to TRBJ2-5. The CDR3 has 16 amino acids.

The rearrangement uses TRBV20-1 and TRBJ2-1; TRBD2 is a possible D gene (5 bases). Trimming pared 4 bases from V and 5 bases from J, leaving 12 bases between. This CDR3 is built from 13 residues. CDR1 is DFQATT and CDR2 is SNEGSKA in the germline V gene (reference sequence). CDR3 sequence reads: CSATDPGNNEQFF. The CDR3 DNA sequence: TGCAGTGCTACAGACCCGGGGAACAATGAGCAGTTCTTC.

This rearrangement joins TRBV7-3 to TRBJ2-1; the D is unclear. Trimming removed 0 bases from V and 5 bases from J, with 8 bases in between. The V gene's germline CDR1 is SGHTA and CDR2 FQGTGA. The CDR3 is 14 residues long. This CDR3 reads CASSLTVLHNEQFF. For the CDR3, the DNA is TGTGCCAGCAGCTTAACGGTCCTTCACAATGAGCAGTTCTTC.

The CDR3 coding sequence is TGTGCCAGCAGCGCCAGGACAGGGCCCTACGAGCAGTACTTC. It codes for CASSARTGPYEQYF. V usage is TRBV9 and J usage is TRBJ2-7; TRBD1 aligns across 8 bases. The CDR3 totals 14 residues. The V segment lost 3 bases and the J segment 2 bases; nucleotides outside the gene matches: 4. CDR1 is SGDLS, CDR2 YYNGEE, per germline.

The gene calls are TRBV10-3 and TRBJ1-1; D remains unclear. Trimming pared 0 bases from V and 4 bases from J, leaving 9 bases between. CDR1 and CDR2 from the germline V gene are ENHRY and SYGVKD. The CDR3 length is 14 residues. The CDR3 region is CAISESGAITEAFF. As DNA, the CDR3 is TGTGCCATCAGTGAGTCTGGAGCTATCACTGAAGCTTTCTTT.

This clonotype was picked up a small number of times. The chain couples TRBV7-2 to TRBJ2-5; D is possibly TRBD1 or TRBD2 (5 bases each). V was clipped by 3 bases and J by 13 bases, with 15 bases between them. The CDR3 contains 12 residues. CDR1 is SGHTA, CDR2 FQGNSA, per germline. CDR3 in DNA: TGTGCCAGCAGCTTTTACGGAGGTCAGGGGTACTTC. Its translation: CASSFYGGQGYF.

The V call is TRBV5-5, the J call TRBJ2-3; 8 nucleotides line up with TRBD2. V was pared by 0 bases and J by 6 bases, with 6 bases of the junction left unmatched. Germline loops: CDR1 SGHKS, CDR2 YYEKEE (reference sequence). This CDR3 has 15 residues. The CDR3 region is CASSLERGLWDTQYF. CDR3 sequence (DNA): TGTGCCAGCAGCTTGGAGCGGGGGCTTTGGGATACGCAGTATTTT.

Written as DNA, the CDR3 is TGCAGCGTTGAAGTCGTAGAGGAGACCCAGTACTTC. Amino acid sequence: CSVEVVEETQYF. The J gene is TRBJ2-5, the V gene TRBV29-1; D is unresolved. The CDR3 sequence is 12 residues long. Germline-derived CDR1 and CDR2 are SQVTM and ANQGSEA. V lost 1 base and J lost 5, with 8 bases in between. Complete variable domain (other parts from reference TRBV29-1 and TRBJ2-5): SAVISQKPSRDICQRGTSLTIQCQVDSQVTMMFWYRQQPGQSLTLIATANQGSEATYESGFVIDKFPISRPNLTFSTLTVSNMSPEDSSIYLCSVEVVEETQYFGPGTRLLVL.

The gene calls are TRBV20-1 and TRBJ2-5, with 8 bases matching TRBD1. Germline values: CDR1 DFQATT, CDR2 SNEGSKA (reference sequence). Trimming removed 3 bases from V and 2 bases from J; junction bases left unmatched: 8. The CDR3 length is 15 residues. CDR3: CSARISGTGQETQYF. CDR3 in DNA: TGCAGTGCTAGGATCTCCGGGACAGGACAAGAGACCCAGTACTTC.

Note on this clonotype: One end of the junction does not line up with germline, which may come from a read error. The chain carries TRBV3-1 and TRBJ2-5, with 8 bases identical to TRBD1. The CDR3 has 16 amino acids. The germline gives CDR1 LGHDT, CDR2 YNNKEL (reference sequence). The CDR3 loop is CASSLRGQGVQETQYF. In nucleotides, the CDR3 is TGCGCCAGCAGCTTAAGAGGACAGGGTGTCCAAGAGACCCAGTACTTC.

The table lists this clonotype with a count of one. This chain joins TRBV3-1 and TRBJ2-3; D assignment may be TRBD1 or TRBD2 (5 bases each). Per the germline V gene, CDR1 is LGHDT and CDR2 is YNNKEL (reference sequence). This CDR3 comprises 15 residues. V dropped 1 base and J dropped 2 bases, with 10 bases sitting between them. This CDR3 is CASSQGDGPTDTQYF. As DNA, the CDR3 is TGTGCCAGCAGCCAAGGGGACGGGCCCACAGATACGCAGTATTTT.

This clonotype was picked up one time. The chain joins TRBV7-2 to TRBJ2-1; D not resolved. From germline, CDR1 is SGHTA and CDR2 FQGNSA. This CDR3 contains 12 residues. Trimming took 2 bases from V and 10 from J, leaving 9 bases between them. The CDR3 reads CASSLMAREQFF. The CDR3 DNA follows: TGTGCCAGCAGCTTAATGGCCCGGGAGCAGTTCTTC. Complete variable domain (other parts from reference TRBV7-2 and TRBJ2-1): GAGVSQSPSNKVTEKGKDVELRCDPISGHTALYWYRQSLGQGLEFLIYFQGNSAPDKSGLPSDRFSAERTGGSVSTLTIQRTQQEDSAVYLCASSLMAREQFFGPGTRLTVL.

The V and J genes are TRBV28 and TRBJ2-7; possible D gene TRBD2, 5 bases. Germline assignment: CDR1 MDHEN and CDR2 SYDVKM. Trimming left V 5 bases short and J 2 bases short, with 10 bases between. The CDR3 length is 13 residues. The DNA of the CDR3 is TGTGCCAGCAGTCCGAGGGTACCCTACGAGCAGTACTTC. As protein: CASSPRVPYEQYF. The variable domain in full, completed from reference TRBV28 and TRBJ2-7, reads DVKVTQSSRYLVKRTGEKVFLECVQDMDHENMFWYRQDPGLGLRLIYFSYDVKMKEKGDIPEGYSVSREKKERFSLILESASTNQTSMYLCASSPRVPYEQYFGPGTRLTVT.

This clonotype was seen once. The gene calls are TRBV6-5 and TRBJ2-3; D is ambiguous. CDR3 length equals 11 residues. V lost 4 bases and J lost 11, with 10 bases in between. CDR1 MNHEY and CDR2 SVGAGI come from the germline V gene. CDR3 loop: CASSSGMGQYF. CDR3 bases: TGTGCCAGCAGTTCTGGAATGGGGCAGTATTTT.

The chain employs TRBV2 and TRBJ2-1; the match to TRBD2 covers 7 bases. Per the germline V gene, CDR1 is SNHLY and CDR2 is FYNNEI. V trimming: 6 bases; J trimming: 1 base; junction bases outside the gene matches: 6. The CDR3 is 15 residues long. The CDR3 reads CASRPVAGSYNEQFF. DNA of the CDR3: TGTGCCAGCAGGCCGGTAGCGGGTTCCTACAATGAGCAGTTCTTC.

The rearrangement joins TRBV28 to TRBJ2-7, with 11 bases fitting TRBD2. CDR1 MDHEN and CDR2 SYDVKM come from the germline V gene. This CDR3 is built from 17 residues. With V trimmed by 7 bases and J by 3 bases, 14 bases remained unmatched. The CDR3 spells CASKTEGLAAVNYEQYF. Written as DNA, the CDR3 is TGTGCCAGCAAGACCGAGGGACTAGCGGCCGTAAACTACGAGCAGTACTTC.

This clonotype was detected once. The chain has TRBV20-1 and TRBJ2-3, with 7 positions matching TRBD2. CDR1 is DFQATT, CDR2 SNEGSKA, per germline (reference sequence). The CDR3 contains 14 residues. CDR3 sequence (DNA): TGCAGCCTTTTAGCGGGTGCTAGCACAGATACGCAGTATTTT. Translation gives CSLLAGASTDTQYF.

The J gene is TRBJ2-1, the V gene TRBV20-1; 12 bases agree with TRBD2. Looked up from germline, CDR1 is DFQATT and CDR2 is SNEGSKA (reference sequence). Trimming took 6 bases from V and 4 from J; bases not matched to a gene: 19. The CDR3 sequence is 19 residues long. CDR3 in amino acids: CSAGQASGGAGLRYNEQFF. The CDR3 DNA sequence: TGCAGTGCCGGACAGGCTAGCGGGGGGGCGGGTCTCCGGTACAATGAGCAGTTCTTC.

The V and J genes are TRBV29-1 and TRBJ2-1; D not certain. Germline V gene data show CDR1 as SQVTM and CDR2 as ANQGSEA. This CDR3 region has 16 residues. Trimming stripped 4 bases from V and 0 bases from J, with 16 bases between. CDR3 sequence (DNA): TGCAGCGTTGGAGTTATGGCGGCAAGCTCCTACAATGAGCAGTTCTTC. Translating gives CSVGVMAASSYNEQFF.

This chain uses TRBV6-6 with TRBJ2-7; tentative D call: TRBD2 (5 bases). This CDR3 is built from 13 residues. V gave up 6 bases and J gave up 5 bases, with 14 bases separating them. Germline CDR1 MNHNY, CDR2 SVGAGI (reference sequence). The CDR3 sequence: CASRDSRYHEQYF. In DNA form, the CDR3 reads TGTGCCAGCAGGGACTCCCGGTACCACGAGCAGTACTTC.